The 7 T cell receptor beta chains in this list originate from one sample, sequenced in a study of blood T cell repertoires in COVID-19. Profiling relied on immunoSEQ multiplex PCR, and the TCRdb table lists in-frame clones only, not all of them. The table lists approximately 200,000 clones, 70% to 85% of them singletons. Sequencing used peripheral blood. These receptors were obtained from a woman aged 80 or over with COVID-19, enrolled during active disease.

V usage is TRBV5-1 and J usage is TRBJ1-5; weak D call: TRBD1 (6 bases). Trimming left V 2 bases short and J 1 base short, with 10 bases between. From germline, CDR1 is SGHRS and CDR2 YFSETQ. The CDR3 has 15 residues. CDR3 residues: CASSLGTGSNQPQHF. For the CDR3, the DNA is TGCGCCAGCAGCTTAGGAACAGGGAGCAATCAGCCCCAGCATTTT.

This sequence joins TRBV11-2 and TRBJ2-5; 7 bases match TRBD1. Germline V gene sequence: CDR1 SGHAT, CDR2 FQNNGV. After removal of 3 bases from V and 0 bases from J, the junction contained 4 bases not matched to a gene. This CDR3 spans 15 amino acids. CDR3 nucleotides: TGTGCCAGCAGCTTCCGACAGGGAGACCAAGAGACCCAGTACTTC. Amino acids: CASSFRQGDQETQYF.

This chain links TRBV9 with TRBJ1-1; 8 bases map to TRBD1. V shed 0 bases and J 1 base; nucleotides not matched to a gene: 5. The CDR3 spans 16 residues. Looked up from germline, CDR1 is SGDLS and CDR2 is YYNGEE. The CDR3 DNA follows: TGTGCCAGCAGCGTAGACGGGACAGGATCGAACACTGAAGCTTTCTTT. Translation: CASSVDGTGSNTEAFF.

This chain connects TRBV28 to TRBJ2-3; 9 bases map to TRBD1. CDR3 size: 14 residues. CDR1 and CDR2 from the germline V gene are MDHEN and SYDVKM. V lost 5 bases to trimming and J lost 7 bases; unmatched junction nucleotides: 7. The DNA of the CDR3 is TGTGCCAGCAGTATACAGGGGGCCCGGAATACGCAGTATTTT. It translates to CASSIQGARNTQYF. The full variable domain, completed using reference TRBV28 and TRBJ2-3, is DVKVTQSSRYLVKRTGEKVFLECVQDMDHENMFWYRQDPGLGLRLIYFSYDVKMKEKGDIPEGYSVSREKKERFSLILESASTNQTSMYLCASSIQGARNTQYFGPGTRLTVL.

This sequence joins TRBV6-1 and TRBJ2-1; 7 bases map to TRBD1. The CDR3 extends over 16 amino acids. Unmatched junction bases numbered 4, after V lost 0 bases and J lost 2 bases. From germline, CDR1 is MNHNS and CDR2 SASEGT. The CDR3 nucleotides read TGTGCCAGCAGTGAAGCAATGACAGGGCCCTACAATGAGCAGTTCTTC. It encodes CASSEAMTGPYNEQFF.

The J gene is TRBJ1-5, the V gene TRBV3-1 (or the pseudogene TRBV3-2); 9 bases agree with TRBD1. Trimming took 4 bases from V and 5 from J; bases not matched to a gene: 6. CDR1 LGHDT and CDR2 YNNKEL come from the germline V gene (reference sequence). CDR3 length equals 15 residues. The CDR3 is CASSLGTGLDQPQHF. The CDR3 DNA sequence: TGTGCCAGCAGCCTTGGGACAGGGTTAGATCAGCCCCAGCATTTT.

The chain recombines TRBV5-1 with TRBJ1-4; no clear D gene. This CDR3 has 15 residues. Trimming stripped 5 bases from V and 7 bases from J, with 18 bases between. CDR1 is SGHRS, CDR2 YFSETQ, per germline. CDR3 coding DNA: TGCGCCAGCAGAAATACCCCGCTAACCGGTGAAAAACTGTTTTTT. This sequence encodes CASRNTPLTGEKLFF.